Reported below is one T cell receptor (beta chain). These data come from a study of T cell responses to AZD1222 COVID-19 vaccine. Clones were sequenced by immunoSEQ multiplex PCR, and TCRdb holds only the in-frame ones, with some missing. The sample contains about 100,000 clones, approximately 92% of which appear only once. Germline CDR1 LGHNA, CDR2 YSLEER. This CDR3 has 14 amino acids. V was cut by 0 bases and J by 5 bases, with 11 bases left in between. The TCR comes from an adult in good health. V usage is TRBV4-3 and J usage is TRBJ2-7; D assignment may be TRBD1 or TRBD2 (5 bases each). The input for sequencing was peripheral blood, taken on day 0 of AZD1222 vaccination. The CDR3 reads CASSQDVRGHEQYF. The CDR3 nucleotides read TGCGCCAGCAGCCAAGATGTTCGGGGACACGAGCAGTACTTC.